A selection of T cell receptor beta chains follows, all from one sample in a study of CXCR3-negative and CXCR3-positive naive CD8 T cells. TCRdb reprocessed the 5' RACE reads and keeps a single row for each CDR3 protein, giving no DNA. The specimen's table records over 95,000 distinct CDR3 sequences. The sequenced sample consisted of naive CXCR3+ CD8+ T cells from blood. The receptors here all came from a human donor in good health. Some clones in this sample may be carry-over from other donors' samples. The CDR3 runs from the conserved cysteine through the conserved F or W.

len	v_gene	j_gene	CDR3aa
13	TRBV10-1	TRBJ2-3	CASSGTASDTQYF
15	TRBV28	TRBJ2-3	CASSFNQGGQDTQYF
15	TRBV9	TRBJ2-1	CASSFMGGAGNEQFF
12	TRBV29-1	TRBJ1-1	CSVDGQYTEAFF
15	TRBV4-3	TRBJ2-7	CASSQEEGASYEQYF
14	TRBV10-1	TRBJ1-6	CASSEAGGNSPLHF
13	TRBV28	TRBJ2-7	CASSPGQVGEQYF
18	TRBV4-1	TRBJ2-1	CASSHPLLNRGSYNEPFF
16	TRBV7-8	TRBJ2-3	CASSPRAGGSADTQYF
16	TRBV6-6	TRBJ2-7	CASSYSTSDYSYEQYF
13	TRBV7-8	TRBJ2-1	CASSFRGQWEQFF
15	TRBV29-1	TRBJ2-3	CSVRPPGRETDTQYF
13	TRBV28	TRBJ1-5	CASRWRGNQPQHF
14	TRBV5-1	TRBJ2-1	CASSQDPGYNEQFF
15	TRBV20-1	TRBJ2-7	CSARDPAGATYEQYF
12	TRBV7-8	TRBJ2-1	CASSTQGHRKFF
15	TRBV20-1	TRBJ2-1	CSAINLAGSYNEQFF
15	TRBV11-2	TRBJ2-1	CASSSRLAGGNEQFF
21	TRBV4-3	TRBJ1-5	CASSHELSLGRPYYSNQPQHF